This TCR beta chain is drawn from a study of OX40 agonist ivuxolimab in advanced cancers. About the study: Ivuxolimab doses were 0.01, 0.1, 0.3, 1.5, 3 or 10 mg/kg every 2 weeks. Study conclusions and caveats: Both blood CD4+ and CD8+ T cells showed clonal growth by week 6 at 0.1 to 3.0 mg/kg.

A word on this clone: The antigen remains unidentified.

Sequencing used immunoSEQ multiplex PCR; TCRdb keeps in-frame clones, though not all of them. The repertoire holds about 67,000 clones, with 70% to 90% as singletons. Sequenced material: CD4+ or CD8+ T cells sorted from blood, taken in a trial of the OX40 agonist ivuxolimab. The sequence came from an adult with an advanced solid tumor such as melanoma, head and neck, liver or kidney cancer.

This CDR3 reads CSVEGGGTDTQYF. In nucleotides, the CDR3 is TGCAGCGTTGAAGGGGGGGGCACAGATACGCAGTATTTT. This chain links TRBV29-1 with TRBJ2-3; TRBD2 might be the D (6 bases). The CDR3 has 13 amino acids. The germline V and J ends were trimmed by 1 base and 1 base, with 6 bases remaining between them. Per the germline V gene, CDR1 is SQVTM and CDR2 is ANQGSEA.